This T cell receptor (beta chain) originates from a study of identifying expanded T cells in peripheral blood. Study-wide results and limits: Two-week clone count variance significantly increased as total template count grew.

V was clipped by 0 bases and J by 5 bases, with 16 bases between them. The CDR3 runs 16 residues. Germline-derived CDR1 and CDR2 are MNHEY and SVGAGI. Collection occurred without any documented infections or immune events in donors. This clone was observed once. Its antigen is unknown. Data came from immunoSEQ multiplex PCR; TCRdb stores just in-frame clones and leaves some out. The table includes about 100,000 clones, around 88% detected once. V and J are TRBV6-5 and TRBJ1-2; a weak D match, TRBD1 (5 bases). The sequenced material came from blood. The source of this sequence is a person aged 18 to 69 in good health. The CDR3 DNA reads as TGTGCCAGCAGTTACTCTTCCGGGACGACACTTTATGGCTACACCTTC. Translation: CASSYSSGTTLYGYTF.